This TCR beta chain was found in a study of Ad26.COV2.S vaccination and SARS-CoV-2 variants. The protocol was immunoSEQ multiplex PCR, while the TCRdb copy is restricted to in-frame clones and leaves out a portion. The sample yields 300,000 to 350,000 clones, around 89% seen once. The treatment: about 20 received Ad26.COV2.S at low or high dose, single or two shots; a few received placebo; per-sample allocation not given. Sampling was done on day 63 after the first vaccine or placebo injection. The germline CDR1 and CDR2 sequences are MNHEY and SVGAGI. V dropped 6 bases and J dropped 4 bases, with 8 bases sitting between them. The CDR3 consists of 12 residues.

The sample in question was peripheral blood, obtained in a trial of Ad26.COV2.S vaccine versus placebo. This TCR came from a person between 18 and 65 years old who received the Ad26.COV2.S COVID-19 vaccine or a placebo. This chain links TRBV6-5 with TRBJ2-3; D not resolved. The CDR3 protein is CASRVAPDTQYF. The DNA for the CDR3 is TGTGCCAGCAGGGTAGCCCCAGATACGCAGTATTTT.